This TCR beta chain was identified in a study of Graves' ophthalmopathy and Graves' hyperthyroidism. Study-wide results and caveats: The study's model predicted ophthalmopathy progression at 70.59% sensitivity and about 78% specificity. A 13-signature model separated ophthalmopathy from stable hyperthyroidism, about 90% sensitivity, 81.08% specificity.

RNA transcripts were the source from which TCR beta CDR3 regions were amplified. The authors performed first-round RT-PCR with HTBI primers and then a second-round multiplex PCR. TCRdb reprocessed the multiplex PCR reads with MiXCR, giving one entry per CDR3 protein. The sample has over 45,000 distinct CDR3 sequences, 50% seen once; the top ten hold approximately 20%. Pregnant or lactating patients and those with other autoimmune diseases or uncontrolled infections were excluded. The PBMCs originated from roughly 9.6 ml of fresh peripheral blood. CDR1 is SQVTM, CDR2 ANQGSEA, per germline. The CDR3 length is 13 residues. V shed 7 bases and J 5 bases; nucleotides not matched to a gene: 5. This clonotype was seen repeatedly, ten times or more. Its specificity is not known.

The rearrangement links TRBV29-1 to TRBJ1-6, with 7 positions matching TRBD1. Specimen: peripheral blood. This receptor was taken from an adult man with Graves' ophthalmopathy. CDR3 bases: TGCAGCGCCCGGACAGGCGATAATTCACCCCTCCACTTT. It codes for CSARTGDNSPLHF.